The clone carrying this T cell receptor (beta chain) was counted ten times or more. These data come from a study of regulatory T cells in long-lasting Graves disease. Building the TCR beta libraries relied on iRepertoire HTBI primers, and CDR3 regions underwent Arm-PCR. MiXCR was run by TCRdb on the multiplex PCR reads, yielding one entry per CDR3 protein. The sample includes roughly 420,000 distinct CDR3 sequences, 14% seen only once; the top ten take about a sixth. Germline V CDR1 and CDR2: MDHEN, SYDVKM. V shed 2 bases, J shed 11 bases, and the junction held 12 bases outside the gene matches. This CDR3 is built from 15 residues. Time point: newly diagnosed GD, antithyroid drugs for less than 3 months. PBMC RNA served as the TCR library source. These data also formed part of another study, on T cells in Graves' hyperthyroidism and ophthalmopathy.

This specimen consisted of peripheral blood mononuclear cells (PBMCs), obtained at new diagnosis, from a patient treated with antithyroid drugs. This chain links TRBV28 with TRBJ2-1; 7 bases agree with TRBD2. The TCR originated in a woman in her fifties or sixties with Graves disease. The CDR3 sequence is CASSLIMIPSGQQFF. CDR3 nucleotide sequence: TGTGCCAGCAGTTTAATTATGATACCTAGCGGACAGCAGTTCTTC.